This T cell receptor (beta chain) was profiled in a study of shared clonotypes between healthy human individuals. On the study more broadly: Aged between 18 and 49, the donors were a couple of women and three men.

The assay was immunoSEQ multiplex PCR, and TCRdb's table has in-frame clones only and misses some. This sample has about 1.1 million clones, with around 78% found just once. Healthy HIV-negative adults with no recent acute infections or vaccinations were recruited as donors. Investigators divided CD4+ cells into CD45RA+ naive and CD45RA-negative memory subsets. Germline CDR1 is KGHSH and CDR2 is LQKENI. The CDR3 consists of 18 residues. Trimming left V 2 bases short and J 4 bases short, with 23 bases between. The specimen was memory CD4+ T cells from PBMCs. Subset meaning: CD45RA-negative fraction. The rearrangement links TRBV18 to TRBJ1-1; D may be TRBD1 (5 bases). This TCR was recovered from a man between 18 and 35 years old in good health. Some clones in this sample may be carry-over from other donors' samples. CDR3 nucleotides: TGTGCCAGCTCACCATTTCGGGACGCGACCTCTGAAGGCACTGAAGCTTTCTTT. Its translation is CASSPFRDATSEGTEAFF.